This TCR beta chain was identified in a study of cytomegalovirus exposure and HLA in healthy donors. Findings of the study overall: Upon later analysis, HLA-associated TCR beta chains proved more clonally expanded than other, equally common chains.

As concerns this clone: Its target is unknown.

With 60 Vbeta and 13 Jbeta primers, the PCR was carried out. The method was immunoSEQ multiplex PCR; TCRdb's version includes in-frame clones alone and lacks a portion of them. The repertoire holds over 150,000 clones, with roughly 70% as singletons. This CDR3 spans 13 amino acids. The germline gives CDR1 SGHNT, CDR2 YYREEE (reference sequence). Trimming pared 4 bases from V and 1 base from J, leaving 8 bases between. Sequencing was done on a sample of PBMCs. The clonotype was recovered from a man aged 30 to 45 in good health and CMV-seronegative. The chain employs TRBV5-4 and TRBJ1-1; D gene ambiguous. This CDR3 reads CASSQAGNTEAFF. CDR3 in DNA: TGTGCCAGCAGCCAAGCCGGGAACACTGAAGCTTTCTTT.